The present entry profiles one T cell receptor (beta chain) with its context. This record belongs to a study of early T cells in non-severe SARS-CoV-2 infection. From the 5' RACE reads, TCRdb called clonotypes with MiXCR, one entry per CDR3 protein. Of around 50,000 distinct CDR3 sequences detected, around 12% appear once; the ten largest clones hold about 3.1%. V shed 1 base, J shed 3 bases, and the junction held 5 bases outside the gene matches. From germline, CDR1 is LGHDT and CDR2 YNNKEL (reference sequence). The CDR3 is 15 amino acids. The sample was whole blood. The sequence was obtained from an adult who was a healthcare worker with PCR-confirmed SARS-CoV-2 infection or an uninfected control (not recorded which). This chain joins TRBV3-1 and TRBJ2-7; 8 bases are shared with TRBD2. The CDR3 DNA is TGTGCCAGCAGCCAAGTTGGGCGGGAGGACTACGAGCAGTACTTC. This translates into CASSQVGREDYEQYF.